The 24 T cell receptor beta chains given below trace back to one sample, sequenced in a study of T-cell reconstitution after alpha-beta-depleted transplantation in children. Unique molecular identifiers were used in preparing the TCRbeta library. TCRdb recomputed calls from the PCR reads with MiXCR, one row per CDR3 protein. The sample contains hundreds of thousands of distinct CDR3 sequences, under 9.5% of which appear only once. The sample in question was PBMCs from the stem cell graft donor, obtained from the stem cell graft. The receptor source for this set is a human donor who donated a stem cell graft to a child with acute lymphoblastic leukemia.

The genes are TRBV7-2 and TRBJ1-5, with a tentative D call TRBD1 (5 bases). CDR3 length: 15 residues. Per the germline V gene, CDR1 is SGHTA and CDR2 is FQGNSA. V was pared by 6 bases and J by 3 bases, with 15 bases between. As DNA, the CDR3 is TGTGCCAGCAGTCCTCTTCAGGGACCCAATCAGCCCCAGCATTTT. This gives the protein CASSPLQGPNQPQHF.

In this sample, this clonotype turned up many times. V usage is TRBV6-5 and J usage is TRBJ1-6; D ambiguous. CDR3 length: 13 residues. Trimming shortened V by 2 bases and J by 8 bases, and 7 bases separated the two germline ends. Germline V lookup: CDR1 MNHEY, CDR2 SVGAGI. In nucleotides, the CDR3 is TGTGCCAGCAGTTACATCACAGATTCACCCCTCCACTTT. Protein: CASSYITDSPLHF.

This clonotype was recorded many times. This chain connects TRBV20-1 to TRBJ2-7, with D maybe TRBD2 (6 bases). V dropped 3 bases and J dropped 6 bases, with 12 bases sitting between them. The germline CDR1 and CDR2 sequences are DFQATT and SNEGSKA (reference sequence). This CDR3 is 12 amino acids long. CDR3 coding DNA: TGCAGTGCTAGTTTATCGGGAGCCGAGCAGTACTTC. It codes for CSASLSGAEQYF.

The rearrangement joins TRBV5-5 to TRBJ1-5, with 8 bases that match TRBD1. The CDR3 has 17 residues. J lost 5 bases, V lost 0 bases, and 10 bases had no gene match. The germline CDR1 and CDR2 sequences are SGHKS and YYEKEE (reference sequence). The CDR3 region is CASSLGQGNRAHQPQHF. CDR3 bases: TGTGCCAGCAGCTTGGGACAGGGGAACCGGGCTCATCAGCCCCAGCATTTT.

J is TRBJ2-5 and V is TRBV6-4; D gene unclear. The germline V gene encodes CDR1 MRHNA and CDR2 SNTAGT. The germline V and J ends were trimmed by 4 bases and 3 bases, with 9 bases remaining between them. There are 13 residues in the CDR3. CDR3 residues: CASSADHKETQYF. The CDR3 DNA reads TGTGCCAGCAGTGCGGACCATAAAGAGACCCAGTACTTC.

J is TRBJ2-1 and V is TRBV5-6; perhaps TRBD2 as D (6 bases). This CDR3 spans 14 amino acids. V lost 6 bases, J lost 5 bases, and 15 bases lay in between. Germline CDR1 and CDR2: SGHDT and YYEEEE. This CDR3 reads CASTRGLSDNEQFF. For the CDR3, the DNA is TGTGCCAGCACAAGGGGACTCTCTGACAATGAGCAGTTCTTC.

The genes are TRBV11-2 and TRBJ1-1; D may be TRBD1 (5 bases). The CDR3 totals 14 residues. The V gene's germline CDR1 is SGHAT and CDR2 FQNNGV. V was shortened by 3 bases and J by 3 bases, with 11 bases between the two germline ends. CDR3 nucleotide sequence: TGTGCCAGCAGCTTCAGGGTTCGAGACACTGAAGCTTTCTTT. It codes for CASSFRVRDTEAFF.

This clonotype was observed many times. V and J are TRBV24-1 and TRBJ2-3; TRBD1 aligns across 7 bases. CDR1 is KGHDR and CDR2 is SFDVKD in the germline V gene. The CDR3 totals 18 residues. Germline trimming cut 5 bases from V and 2 bases from J; bases unmatched to any gene: 15. The CDR3 DNA reads as TGTGCCACCAGTGCCTTTTTATCAGGGGGACAACACACAGATACGCAGTATTTT. This encodes CATSAFLSGGQHTDTQYF.

The chain employs TRBV7-2 and TRBJ2-1, with TRBD1 matching 7 bases. The ends lost 6 bases at V and 4 bases at J; junction bases unmatched: 12. The CDR3 has 16 amino acids. Germline V gene data show CDR1 as SGHTA and CDR2 as FQGNSA. The CDR3 nucleotides read TGTGCCAGCAGTAAAACAGGGGATCTCTGGTACAATGAGCAGTTCTTC. Translating gives CASSKTGDLWYNEQFF.

This clonotype was seen repeatedly, ten times or more. The chain carries TRBV5-1 and TRBJ2-2; 8 bases map to TRBD1. This CDR3 has 15 residues. Germline trimming cut 4 bases from V and 1 base from J; bases unmatched to any gene: 3. Germline CDR1 reads SGHRS; CDR2 reads YFSETQ. The CDR3 here is CASSPDRGNTGELFF. The CDR3 nucleotides are TGCGCCAGCAGCCCCGACAGGGGGAACACCGGGGAGCTGTTTTTT.

This clonotype was seen a few times. The chain has TRBV7-2 and TRBJ2-5; D gene uncertain. Germline loops: CDR1 SGHTA, CDR2 FQGNSA. The CDR3 length is 15 residues. Deletions cut 0 bases from V and 5 bases from J, with 13 bases between. This CDR3 is CASSLALIGRETQYF. CDR3 coding DNA: TGTGCCAGCAGCTTAGCCTTGATCGGTCGGGAGACCCAGTACTTC.

This clonotype was seen ten or more times. The rearrangement links TRBV5-1 to TRBJ1-2; the match to TRBD1 covers 9 bases. This CDR3 has 13 residues. The germline V gene has CDR1 SGHRS and CDR2 YFSETQ. V was clipped by 5 bases and J by 6 bases; unmatched bases: 5. CDR3 loop: CASRPGQGNGYTF. The CDR3 nucleotides are TGCGCCAGCAGGCCTGGACAGGGGAATGGCTACACCTTC.

This clonotype was observed a few times. In nucleotides, the CDR3 is TGCGCCAGCAGCTTGGAGGGGTCCAGTGGGGTTTACGAGCAGTACTTC. Its protein product is CASSLEGSSGVYEQYF. J is TRBJ2-7 and V is TRBV5-1, with D possibly matching TRBD1 (5 bases). CDR3 length: 16 amino acids. Germline CDR1 reads SGHRS; CDR2 reads YFSETQ. The ends were cut back, 0 bases at V and 4 bases at J, with 17 bases in the middle.

The chain has TRBV19 and TRBJ1-5, with D perhaps TRBD1 (5 bases). Trimming pared 6 bases from V and 4 bases from J, leaving 16 bases between. The V gene's germline CDR1 is LNHDA and CDR2 SQIVND (reference sequence). This CDR3 comprises 15 residues. The CDR3 is CASRPLGGYNQPQHF. The CDR3 DNA sequence: TGTGCCAGTAGACCCCTTGGGGGATATAATCAGCCCCAGCATTTT.

Only a few counts were recorded for this clonotype. This sequence joins TRBV5-1 and TRBJ1-5; D is unclear. The CDR3 spans 14 residues. CDR1 is SGHRS and CDR2 is YFSETQ in the germline V gene. V was cut by 0 bases and J by 4 bases, with 8 bases left in between. CDR3 sequence: CASSLGVGNQPQHF. As DNA, the CDR3 is TGCGCCAGCAGCTTGGGGGTCGGTAATCAGCCCCAGCATTTT.

The chain carries TRBV12-3 or TRBV12-4 and TRBJ1-5; D is uncertain. The CDR3 spans 14 residues. Trimming shortened V by 6 bases and J by 0 bases, and 9 bases separated the two germline ends. CDR3 protein: CASSLQNSNQPQHF. CDR3 DNA: TGTGCCAGCAGCCTTCAGAATAGCAATCAGCCCCAGCATTTT.

The chain has TRBV2 and TRBJ1-6; maybe TRBD1 (5 bases). This CDR3 has 13 amino acids. CDR1 is SNHLY, CDR2 FYNNEI, per germline. V was shortened by 8 bases and J by 7 bases, with 12 bases between the two germline ends. The CDR3 DNA sequence: TGTGCCAGCCAAGAGACAGAGAATTCACCCCTCCACTTT. Translating it yields CASQETENSPLHF. The full variable domain, completed using reference TRBV2 and TRBJ1-6, is EPEVTQTPSHQVTQMGQEVILRCVPISNHLYFYWYRQILGQKVEFLVSFYNNEISEKSEIFDDQFSVERPDGSNFTLKIRSTKLEDSAMYFCASQETENSPLHFGNGTRLTVT.

At least ten counts were recorded for this clonotype. The rearrangement links TRBV2 to TRBJ2-1; TRBD2 aligns across 9 bases. Germline-derived CDR1 and CDR2 are SNHLY and FYNNEI. V lost 8 bases, J lost 9 bases, and 8 bases stayed unmatched. CDR3 length: 13 amino acids. The CDR3 region has the DNA TGTGCCAGCTCTGGACTAGCGTCAGGTGAGCAGTTCTTC. Its translation is CASSGLASGEQFF.

This clonotype has ten or more counts. V and J are TRBV12-3 or TRBV12-4 and TRBJ2-2, with 8 positions matching TRBD1. V lost 5 bases to trimming and J lost 4 bases; unmatched junction nucleotides: 6. This CDR3 spans 15 amino acids. Here the CDR3 reads CASSLRTGRTGELFF. CDR3 sequence (DNA): TGTGCCAGCAGTCTTAGGACAGGGCGCACCGGGGAGCTGTTTTTT.

There are a few counts of this clonotype. The V call is TRBV5-1, the J call TRBJ1-1; 7 nucleotides line up with TRBD1. This CDR3 has 18 amino acids. Germline V gene sequence: CDR1 SGHRS, CDR2 YFSETQ. The trim removed 2 bases at V and 4 bases at J, leaving 17 bases unmatched. The CDR3 DNA is TGCGCCAGCAGCTTCAGGGGGGCATTAAATGGGTTGAGCACTGAAGCTTTCTTT. It encodes CASSFRGALNGLSTEAFF.

This clonotype was recorded a few times. CDR3 in DNA: TGTGCCAGCATCGGGGGACCCTCCTACAATGAGCAGTTCTTC. This translates into CASIGGPSYNEQFF. The chain is built from TRBV12-3 or TRBV12-4 and TRBJ2-1, with D tentatively TRBD2 (6 bases). The CDR3 has 14 residues. V dropped 7 bases and J dropped 0 bases, with 10 bases sitting between them.

The table lists this clonotype with many counts. At one end, the junction sequence differs from germline, possibly due to a read error. V usage is TRBV2 and J usage is TRBJ1-1; TRBD1 is a possible D gene (6 bases). Germline V gene data show CDR1 as SNHLY and CDR2 as FYNNEI. CDR3 size: 14 residues. As DNA, the CDR3 is TGTGCCAGCAGCGAAGGGGGGGACAACACTGAAGCTTTCTTT. Translated: CASSEGGDNTEAFF.

This clonotype was counted between two and nine times. The rearrangement uses TRBV4-3 and TRBJ2-7, with a weak D call TRBD2 (6 bases). V gave up 4 bases and J gave up 3 bases, with 13 bases separating them. From germline, CDR1 is LGHNA and CDR2 YSLEER. This CDR3 spans 14 amino acids. The CDR3 spells CASSLTTRDYEQYF. The CDR3 DNA is TGCGCCAGCAGCCTCACTACGCGGGACTACGAGCAGTACTTC.

This clonotype has only a few counts. This rearrangement joins TRBV30 to TRBJ1-2; TRBD1 is a possible D gene (6 bases). Trimming took off 0 bases at V and 4 bases at J, with 12 bases between the two ends. The CDR3 loop spans 14 amino acids. Germline V gives CDR1 GTSNPN, CDR2 SVGIG (reference sequence). The CDR3 spells CAWSVQGPLYGYTF. In DNA, the CDR3 is TGTGCCTGGAGTGTACAGGGACCCCTCTATGGCTACACCTTC.